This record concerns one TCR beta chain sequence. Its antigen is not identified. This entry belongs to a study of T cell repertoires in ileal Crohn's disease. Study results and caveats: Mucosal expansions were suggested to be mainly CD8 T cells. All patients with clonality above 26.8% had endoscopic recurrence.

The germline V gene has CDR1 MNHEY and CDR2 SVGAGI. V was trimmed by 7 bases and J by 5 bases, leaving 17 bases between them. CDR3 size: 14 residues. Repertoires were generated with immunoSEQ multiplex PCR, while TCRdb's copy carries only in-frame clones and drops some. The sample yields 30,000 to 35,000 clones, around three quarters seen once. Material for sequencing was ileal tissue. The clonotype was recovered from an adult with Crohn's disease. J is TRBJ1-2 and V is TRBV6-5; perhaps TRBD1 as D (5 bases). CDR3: CASTAGAGRYGYTF. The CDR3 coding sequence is TGTGCCAGCACCGCGGGAGCGGGGCGATATGGCTACACCTTC.